This T cell receptor beta chain was documented in a study of molecular identifiers for immune sequencing clone quantification. Study-wide results and caveats: Sharing of a barcode by identical TCR molecules could cause highly expanded clone sizes to be underestimated.

Germline V gene lookup returns CDR1 LNHNV and CDR2 YYDKDF (reference sequence). There are 14 residues in the CDR3. V gave up 3 bases and J gave up 2 bases, with 10 bases separating them. This clonotype has at least ten counts. The antigen is undetermined. Naive CD8 libraries were made from around 18,000 to 910,000 sorted cells, and they used 10%, 30% or 50% RNA. Naive CD8 T cells, phenotype CD8+CD4-CCR7+CD45RA+, were sorted. Methods described previously were used for bulk TCR libraries, and listed TCR primers were applied. Via MiXCR, TCRdb re-called the PCR reads, giving one row per CDR3 protein. The data hold about 65,000 distinct CDR3 sequences, with around 20% observed a single time.

The sequence derives from a human donor in good health. Some libraries in this study had Jurkat cell RNA spiked in. The gene calls are TRBV15 and TRBJ1-2, with a possible D match to TRBD1 (6 bases). The sample comprised naive CD8+ T cells from blood, with Jurkat cell RNA spiked in. Subset defined: FACS-sorted CD8+CD4-CCR7+CD45RA+ naive T cells. The CDR3 reads CATSRGGQNYGYTF. The CDR3 nucleotides read TGTGCCACCAGCAGGGGGGGGCAGAACTATGGCTACACCTTC.